This TCR beta chain stems from a study of identical twins. Using its own MiXCR run on the 5' RACE reads, TCRdb lists one record per CDR3 protein. The table lists 280,000 or so distinct CDR3 sequences, approximately 8% of them singletons. Note on this clonotype: The junction differs from germline at one of its ends, possibly a read error.

This sample also appeared in a second study, on yellow fever vaccine responses in identical twins.

The receptor comes from a woman aged 18-29 years in good health. Source material: memory (CD45RO+) T cells sorted from blood.

The CDR3 sequence is CASSEEWGQVYQSQHF. The CDR3 DNA is TGTGCCAGCAGTGAAGAGTGGGGACAGGTGTATCAGTCCCAGCATTTT. The chain uses TRBV6-1 and TRBJ1-5; 8 bases align to TRBD1. Looked up from germline, CDR1 is MNHNS and CDR2 is SASEGT. This CDR3 region has 16 residues.